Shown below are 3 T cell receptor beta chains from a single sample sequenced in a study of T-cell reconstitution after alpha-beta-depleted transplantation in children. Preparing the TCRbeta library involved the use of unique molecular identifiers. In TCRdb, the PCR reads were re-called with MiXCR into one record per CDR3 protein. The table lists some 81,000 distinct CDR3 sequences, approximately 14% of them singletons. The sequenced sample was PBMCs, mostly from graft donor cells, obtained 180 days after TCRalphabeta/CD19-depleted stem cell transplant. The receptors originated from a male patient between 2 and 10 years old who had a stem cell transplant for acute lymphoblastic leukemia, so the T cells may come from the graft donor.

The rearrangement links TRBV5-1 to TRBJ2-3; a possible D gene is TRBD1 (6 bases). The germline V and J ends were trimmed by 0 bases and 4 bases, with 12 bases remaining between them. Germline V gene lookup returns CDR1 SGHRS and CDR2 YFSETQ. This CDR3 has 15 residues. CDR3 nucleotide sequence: TGCGCCAGCAGCTTGGCGGGACACCCCGCAGATACGCAGTATTTT. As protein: CASSLAGHPADTQYF. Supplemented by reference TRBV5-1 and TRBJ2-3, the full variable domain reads KAGVTQTPRYLIKTRGQQVTLSCSPISGHRSVSWYQQTPGQGLQFLFEYFSETQRNKGNFPGRFSGRQFSNSRSEMNVSTLELGDSALYLCASSLAGHPADTQYFGPGTRLTVL.

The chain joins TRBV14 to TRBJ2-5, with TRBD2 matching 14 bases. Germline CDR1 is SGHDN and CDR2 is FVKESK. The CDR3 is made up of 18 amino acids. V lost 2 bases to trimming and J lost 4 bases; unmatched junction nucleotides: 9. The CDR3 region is CASSQTGLAGVGRETQYF. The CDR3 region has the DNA TGTGCCAGCAGCCAAACGGGACTAGCGGGAGTGGGCCGAGAGACCCAGTACTTC.

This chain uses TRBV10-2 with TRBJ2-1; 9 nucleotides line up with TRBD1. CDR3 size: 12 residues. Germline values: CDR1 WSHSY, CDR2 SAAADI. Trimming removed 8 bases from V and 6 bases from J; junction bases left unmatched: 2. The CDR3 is CASQDRGNEQFF. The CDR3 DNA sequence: TGCGCCAGCCAGGACAGGGGCAATGAGCAGTTCTTC.